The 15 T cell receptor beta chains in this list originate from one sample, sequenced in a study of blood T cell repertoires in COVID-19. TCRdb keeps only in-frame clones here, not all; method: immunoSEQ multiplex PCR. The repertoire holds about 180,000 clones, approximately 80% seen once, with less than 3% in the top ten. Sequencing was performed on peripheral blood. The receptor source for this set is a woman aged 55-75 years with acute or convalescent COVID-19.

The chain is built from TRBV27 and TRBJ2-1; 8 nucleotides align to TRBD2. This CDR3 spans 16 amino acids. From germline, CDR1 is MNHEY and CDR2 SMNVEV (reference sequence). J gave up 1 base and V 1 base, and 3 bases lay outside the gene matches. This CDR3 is CASSLFSGGSYNEQFF. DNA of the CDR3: TGTGCCAGCAGTTTATTCAGCGGGGGTTCCTACAATGAGCAGTTCTTC.

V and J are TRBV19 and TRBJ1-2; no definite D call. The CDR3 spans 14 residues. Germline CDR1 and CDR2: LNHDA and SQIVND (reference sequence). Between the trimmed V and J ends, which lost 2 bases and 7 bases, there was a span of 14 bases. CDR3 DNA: TGTGCCAGTAGTATACTCGACCTAGTGGGTGGCTACACCTTC. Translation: CASSILDLVGGYTF.

The CDR3 loop is CASSQGTGVSNQPQHF. CDR3 sequence (DNA): TGTGCCAGCAGCCAAGGGACAGGGGTTAGCAATCAGCCCCAGCATTTT. The chain carries TRBV3-1 (or the pseudogene TRBV3-2) and TRBJ1-5, with 9 bases fitting TRBD1. Germline V gene data show CDR1 as LGHDT and CDR2 as YNNKEL (reference sequence). J was trimmed by 0 bases and V by 1 base; bases with no gene match: 1. The CDR3 is 16 residues long.

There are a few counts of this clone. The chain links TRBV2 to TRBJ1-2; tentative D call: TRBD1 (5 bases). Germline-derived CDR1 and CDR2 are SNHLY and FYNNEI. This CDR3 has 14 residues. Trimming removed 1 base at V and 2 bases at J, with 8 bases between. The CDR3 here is CASSEERTNYGYTF. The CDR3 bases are TGTGCCAGCAGTGAAGAGAGGACAAACTATGGCTACACCTTC.

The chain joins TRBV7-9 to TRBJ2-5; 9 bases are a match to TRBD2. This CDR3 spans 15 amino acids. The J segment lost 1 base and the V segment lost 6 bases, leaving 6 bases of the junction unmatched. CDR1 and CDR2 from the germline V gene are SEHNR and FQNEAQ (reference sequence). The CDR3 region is CASRHSGGSQETQYF. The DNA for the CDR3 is TGTGCCAGCAGGCATAGCGGGGGCTCCCAAGAGACCCAGTACTTC.

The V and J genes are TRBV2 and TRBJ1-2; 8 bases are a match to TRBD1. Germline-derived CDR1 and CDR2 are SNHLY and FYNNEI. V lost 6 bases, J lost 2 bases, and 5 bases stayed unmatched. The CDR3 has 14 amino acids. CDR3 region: CASRRTGLNYGYTF. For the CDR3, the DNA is TGTGCCAGCAGGAGGACAGGGTTAAACTATGGCTACACCTTC.

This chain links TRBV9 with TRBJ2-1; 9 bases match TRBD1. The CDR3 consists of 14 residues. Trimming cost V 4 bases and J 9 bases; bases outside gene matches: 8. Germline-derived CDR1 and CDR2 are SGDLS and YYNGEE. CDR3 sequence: CASSRLDRGLEQFF. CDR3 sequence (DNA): TGTGCCAGCAGCCGCTTGGACAGGGGCCTTGAGCAGTTCTTC.

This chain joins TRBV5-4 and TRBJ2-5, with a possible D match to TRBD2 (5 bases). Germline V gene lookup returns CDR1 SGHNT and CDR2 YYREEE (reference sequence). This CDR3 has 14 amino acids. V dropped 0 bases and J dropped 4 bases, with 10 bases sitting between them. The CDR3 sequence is CASSLAGGGETQYF. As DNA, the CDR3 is TGTGCCAGCAGCTTGGCGGGCGGAGGAGAGACCCAGTACTTC. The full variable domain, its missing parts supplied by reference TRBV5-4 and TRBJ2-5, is ETGVTQSPTHLIKTRGQQVTLRCSSQSGHNTVSWYQQALGQGPQFIFQYYREEENGRGNFPPRFSGLQFPNYSSELNVNALELDDSALYLCASSLAGGGETQYFGPGTRLLVL.

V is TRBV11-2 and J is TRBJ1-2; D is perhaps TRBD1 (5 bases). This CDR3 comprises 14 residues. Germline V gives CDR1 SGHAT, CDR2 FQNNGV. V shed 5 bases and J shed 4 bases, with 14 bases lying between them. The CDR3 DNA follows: TGTGCCAGCAGCGCGTTTGGGGCCTTCTATGGCTACACCTTC. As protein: CASSAFGAFYGYTF.

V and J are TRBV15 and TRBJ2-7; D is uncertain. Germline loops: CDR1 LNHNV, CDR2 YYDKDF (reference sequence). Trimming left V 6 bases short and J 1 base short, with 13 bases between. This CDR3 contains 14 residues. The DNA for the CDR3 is TGTGCCACCAGGATGTCGGCAGCGTCCTACGAGCAGTACTTC. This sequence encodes CATRMSAASYEQYF.

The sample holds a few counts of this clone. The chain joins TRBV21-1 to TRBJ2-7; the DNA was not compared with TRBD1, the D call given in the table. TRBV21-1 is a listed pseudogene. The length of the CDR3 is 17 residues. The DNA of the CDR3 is TGTGCCAGCCGCCCCAGGACAGGGGGCGCGTCCATCTACGAGCAGTACTTC. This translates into CASRPRTGGASIYEQYF.

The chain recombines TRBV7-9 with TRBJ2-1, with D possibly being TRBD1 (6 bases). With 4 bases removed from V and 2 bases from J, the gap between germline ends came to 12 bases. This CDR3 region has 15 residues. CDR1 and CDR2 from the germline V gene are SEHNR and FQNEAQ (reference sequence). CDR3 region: CASSSDRYPYNEQFF. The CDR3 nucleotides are TGTGCCAGCAGCTCGGACAGATACCCCTACAATGAGCAGTTCTTC.

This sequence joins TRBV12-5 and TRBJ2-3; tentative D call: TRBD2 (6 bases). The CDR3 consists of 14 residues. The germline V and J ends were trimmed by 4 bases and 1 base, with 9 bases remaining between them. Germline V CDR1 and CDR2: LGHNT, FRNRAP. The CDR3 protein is CASGWGDGTDTQYF. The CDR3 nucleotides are TGTGCTAGTGGTTGGGGGGACGGCACAGATACGCAGTATTTT.

The CDR3 is CASSDHLPGQGYGYTF. The CDR3 nucleotides are TGTGCCAGCAGTGACCATCTACCGGGACAGGGGTACGGCTACACCTTC. This chain joins TRBV6-1 and TRBJ1-2, with 10 bases identical to TRBD1. Germline CDR1 and CDR2: MNHNS and SASEGT. This CDR3 has 16 amino acids. After removal of 3 bases from V and 8 bases from J, the junction contained 12 bases not matched to a gene.

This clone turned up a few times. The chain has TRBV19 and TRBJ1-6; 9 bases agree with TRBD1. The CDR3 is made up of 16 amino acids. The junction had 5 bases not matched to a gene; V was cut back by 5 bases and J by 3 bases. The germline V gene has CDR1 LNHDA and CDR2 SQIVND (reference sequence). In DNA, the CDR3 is TGTGCCAGTAGTGCCGAGGGACAGGGCTATAATTCACCCCTCCACTTT. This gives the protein CASSAEGQGYNSPLHF.